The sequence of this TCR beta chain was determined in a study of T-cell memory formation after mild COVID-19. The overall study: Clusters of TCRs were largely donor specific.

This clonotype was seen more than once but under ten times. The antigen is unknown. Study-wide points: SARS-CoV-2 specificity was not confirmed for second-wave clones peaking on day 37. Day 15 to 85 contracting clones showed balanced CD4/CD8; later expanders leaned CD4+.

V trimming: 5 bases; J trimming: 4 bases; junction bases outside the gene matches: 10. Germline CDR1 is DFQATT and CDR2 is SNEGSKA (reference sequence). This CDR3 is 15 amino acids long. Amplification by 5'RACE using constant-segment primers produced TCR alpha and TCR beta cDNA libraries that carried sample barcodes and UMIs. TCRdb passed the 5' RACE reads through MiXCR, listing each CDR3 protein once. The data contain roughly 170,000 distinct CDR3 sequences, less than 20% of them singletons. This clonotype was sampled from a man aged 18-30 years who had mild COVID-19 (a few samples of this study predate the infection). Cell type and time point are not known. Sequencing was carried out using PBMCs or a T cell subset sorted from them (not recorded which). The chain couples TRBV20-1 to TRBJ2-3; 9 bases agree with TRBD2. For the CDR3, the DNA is TGCAGTGCTGGACAGATCGGCGGGGGGGCAGATACGCAGTATTTT. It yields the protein CSAGQIGGGADTQYF.